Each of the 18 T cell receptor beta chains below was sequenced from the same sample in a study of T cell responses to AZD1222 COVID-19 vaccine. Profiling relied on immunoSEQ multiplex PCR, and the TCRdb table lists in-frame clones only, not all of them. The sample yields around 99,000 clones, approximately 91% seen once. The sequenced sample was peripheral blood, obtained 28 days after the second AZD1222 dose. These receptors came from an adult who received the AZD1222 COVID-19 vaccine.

CDR3: CASSVEVGAVAYEQYF. The CDR3, as DNA: TGTGCCAGCAGCGTAGAGGTCGGGGCGGTAGCCTACGAGCAGTACTTC. J is TRBJ2-7 and V is TRBV9; D tentatively reads TRBD1 or TRBD2 (5 bases each). With 0 bases removed from V and 2 bases from J, the gap between germline ends came to 15 bases. CDR3 length: 16 residues. Germline V gene data show CDR1 as SGDLS and CDR2 as YYNGEE.

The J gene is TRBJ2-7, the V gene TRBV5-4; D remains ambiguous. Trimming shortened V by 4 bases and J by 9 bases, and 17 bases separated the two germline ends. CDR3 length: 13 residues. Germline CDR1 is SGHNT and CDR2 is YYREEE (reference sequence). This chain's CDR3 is CASSRSGETVQYF. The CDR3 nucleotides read TGTGCCAGCAGCCGTTCTGGGGAAACGGTGCAGTACTTC.

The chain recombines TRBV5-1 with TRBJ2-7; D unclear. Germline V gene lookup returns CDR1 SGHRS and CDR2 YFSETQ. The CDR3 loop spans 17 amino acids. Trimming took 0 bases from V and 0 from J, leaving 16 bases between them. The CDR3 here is CASSLGTASSSSYEQYF. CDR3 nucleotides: TGCGCCAGCAGCTTGGGTACGGCCAGTTCAAGCTCCTACGAGCAGTACTTC.

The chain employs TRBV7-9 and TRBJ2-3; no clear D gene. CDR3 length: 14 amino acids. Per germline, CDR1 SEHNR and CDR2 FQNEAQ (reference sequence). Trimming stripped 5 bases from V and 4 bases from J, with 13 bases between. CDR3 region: CASSPRSLSDTQYF. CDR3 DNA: TGTGCCAGCAGCCCCCGTTCCCTGTCAGATACGCAGTATTTT.

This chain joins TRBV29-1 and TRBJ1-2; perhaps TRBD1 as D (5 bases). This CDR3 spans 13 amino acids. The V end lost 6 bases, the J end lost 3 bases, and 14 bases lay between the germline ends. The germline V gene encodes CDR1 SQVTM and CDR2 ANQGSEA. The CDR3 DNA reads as TGCAGCGTGGACATGACAGCTGACTATGGCTACACCTTC. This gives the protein CSVDMTADYGYTF.

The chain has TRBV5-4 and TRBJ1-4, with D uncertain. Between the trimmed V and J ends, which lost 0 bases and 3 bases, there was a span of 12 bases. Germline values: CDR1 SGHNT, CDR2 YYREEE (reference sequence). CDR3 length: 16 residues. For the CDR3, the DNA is TGTGCCAGCAGCTTGGGACAACCGGCCCCTAATGAAAAACTGTTTTTT. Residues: CASSLGQPAPNEKLFF.

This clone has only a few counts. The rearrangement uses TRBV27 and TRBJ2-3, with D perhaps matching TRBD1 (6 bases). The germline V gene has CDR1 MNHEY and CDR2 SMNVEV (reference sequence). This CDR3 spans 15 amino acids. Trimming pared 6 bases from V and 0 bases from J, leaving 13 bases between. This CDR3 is CASSRQVTSTDTQYF. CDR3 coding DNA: TGTGCCAGCAGCCGACAGGTTACTAGCACAGATACGCAGTATTTT.

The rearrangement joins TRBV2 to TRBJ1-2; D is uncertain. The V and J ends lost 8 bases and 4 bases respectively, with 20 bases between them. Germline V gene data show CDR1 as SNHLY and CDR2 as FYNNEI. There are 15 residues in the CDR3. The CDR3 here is CASDLERGNGYGYTF. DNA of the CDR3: TGTGCCAGCGATCTTGAGCGGGGAAACGGCTATGGCTACACCTTC.

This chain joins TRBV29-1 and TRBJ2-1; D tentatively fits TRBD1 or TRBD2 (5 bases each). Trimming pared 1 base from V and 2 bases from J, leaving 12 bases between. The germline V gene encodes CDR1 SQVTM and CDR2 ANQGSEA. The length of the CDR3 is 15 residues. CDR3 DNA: TGCAGCGTTGAAGCAGGGACCCCCACCTACAATGAGCAGTTCTTC. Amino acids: CSVEAGTPTYNEQFF.

The CDR3 region has the DNA TGTGCCTCGACCCAGGGGGCTGGTCAGCCCCAGCATTTT. Its protein product is CASTQGAGQPQHF. The chain recombines TRBV30 with TRBJ1-5; 8 nucleotides agree with TRBD1. Germline V gives CDR1 GTSNPN, CDR2 SVGIG (reference sequence). The CDR3 loop spans 13 amino acids. J was trimmed by 6 bases and V by 7 bases; bases with no gene match: 8.

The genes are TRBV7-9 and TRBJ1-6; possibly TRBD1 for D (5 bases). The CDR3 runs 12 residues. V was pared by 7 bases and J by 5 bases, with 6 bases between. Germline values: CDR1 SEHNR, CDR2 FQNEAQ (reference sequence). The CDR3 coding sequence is TGTGCCAGCACGGGGGATAATTCACCCCTCCACTTT. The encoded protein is CASTGDNSPLHF.

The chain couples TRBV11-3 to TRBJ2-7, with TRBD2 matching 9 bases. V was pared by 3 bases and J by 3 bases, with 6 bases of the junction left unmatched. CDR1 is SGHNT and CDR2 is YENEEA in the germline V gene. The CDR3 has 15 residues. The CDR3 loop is CASSLAPSGIYEQYF. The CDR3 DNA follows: TGTGCCAGCAGCTTGGCCCCTAGCGGGATCTACGAGCAGTACTTC.

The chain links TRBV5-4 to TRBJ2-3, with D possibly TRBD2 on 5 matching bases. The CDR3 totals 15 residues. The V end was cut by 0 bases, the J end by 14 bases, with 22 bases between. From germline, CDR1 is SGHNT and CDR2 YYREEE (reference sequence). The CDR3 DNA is TGTGCCAGCAGCTTGGGATCCGGAAAGATGCTAGCATCGTATTTT. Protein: CASSLGSGKMLASYF.

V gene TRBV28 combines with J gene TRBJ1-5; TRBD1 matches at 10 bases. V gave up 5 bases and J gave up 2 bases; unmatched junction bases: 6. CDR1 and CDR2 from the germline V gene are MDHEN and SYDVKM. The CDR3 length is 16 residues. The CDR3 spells CASSVTGGRGNQPQHF. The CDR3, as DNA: TGTGCCAGCAGTGTGACAGGGGGCCGGGGCAATCAGCCCCAGCATTTT. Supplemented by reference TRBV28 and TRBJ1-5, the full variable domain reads DVKVTQSSRYLVKRTGEKVFLECVQDMDHENMFWYRQDPGLGLRLIYFSYDVKMKEKGDIPEGYSVSREKKERFSLILESASTNQTSMYLCASSVTGGRGNQPQHFGDGTRLSIL.

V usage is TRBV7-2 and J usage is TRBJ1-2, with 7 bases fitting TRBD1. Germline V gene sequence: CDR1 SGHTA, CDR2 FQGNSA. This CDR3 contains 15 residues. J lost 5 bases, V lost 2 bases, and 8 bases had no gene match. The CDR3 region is CASSLQAGGGYGYTF. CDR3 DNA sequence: TGTGCCAGCAGCTTACAAGCAGGGGGAGGGTATGGCTACACCTTC.

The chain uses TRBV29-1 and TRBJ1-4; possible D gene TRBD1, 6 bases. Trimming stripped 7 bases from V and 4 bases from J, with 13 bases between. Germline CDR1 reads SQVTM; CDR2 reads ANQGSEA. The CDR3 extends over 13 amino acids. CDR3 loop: CSAADRVNEKLFF. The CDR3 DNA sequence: TGCAGCGCTGCGGACAGAGTTAATGAAAAACTGTTTTTT.

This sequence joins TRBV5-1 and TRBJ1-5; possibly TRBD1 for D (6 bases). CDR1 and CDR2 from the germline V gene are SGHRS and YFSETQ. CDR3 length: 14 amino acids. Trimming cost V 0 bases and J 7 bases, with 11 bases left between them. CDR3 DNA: TGCGCCAGCAGCTTGGGTTCAGGGGCACAGCCCCAGCATTTT. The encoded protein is CASSLGSGAQPQHF.

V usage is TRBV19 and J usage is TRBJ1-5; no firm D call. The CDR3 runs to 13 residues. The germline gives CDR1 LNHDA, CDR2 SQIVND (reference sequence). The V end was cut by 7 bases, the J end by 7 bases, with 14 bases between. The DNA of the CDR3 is TGTGCCAGTACCCCTAACGGGAGGCAGCCCCAGCATTTT. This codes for CASTPNGRQPQHF.